This TCR beta chain was captured in a study of blood T cells in healthy people across ages. The CDR3 totals 16 residues. From germline, CDR1 is SGHKS and CDR2 YYEKEE (reference sequence). PCR was performed a second time for about 6 to 12 cycles using a sample-barcoded 5' primer and a J-beta primer mix. TCRdb reprocessed the 5' RACE reads with MiXCR, giving one entry per CDR3 protein. The table records about a million distinct CDR3 sequences, around 49% of them present only once. At least 6 micrograms of total RNA were extracted per sample. This chain uses TRBV5-5 with TRBJ2-4; a weak D match, TRBD1 (6 bases). TRBJ2-7 matches the DNA end more closely, so the J call is doubtful. The source is a man between 25 and 39 years old in good health. The material sequenced was blood. The CDR3 bases are TGTGCCAGCAGCTTGGAGATAAGGGGGTATCCCTACGAGCAGTACTTC. Translated, it gives CASSLEIRGYPYEQYF.